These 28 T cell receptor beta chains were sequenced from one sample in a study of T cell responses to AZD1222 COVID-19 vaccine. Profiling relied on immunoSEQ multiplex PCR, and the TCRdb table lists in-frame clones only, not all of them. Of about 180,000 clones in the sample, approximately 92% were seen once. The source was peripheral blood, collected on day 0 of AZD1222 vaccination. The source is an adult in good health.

For the CDR3, the DNA is TGTGCTAGTGGTTTGGCAAGGGGTTCCGGGGAGCTGTTTTTT. Amino acid sequence: CASGLARGSGELFF. The V call is TRBV12-5, the J call TRBJ2-2; tentative D call: TRBD1 (5 bases). The V gene's germline CDR1 is LGHNT and CDR2 FRNRAP. The CDR3 covers 14 residues. The V gene lost 1 base and the J gene lost 6 bases, with 9 bases spanning the gap. The entire variable domain, with the rest obtained from reference TRBV12-5 and TRBJ2-2, is as follows: DARVTQTPRHKVTEMGQEVTMRCQPILGHNTVFWYRQTMMQGLELLAYFRNRAPLDDSGMPKDRFSAEMPDATLATLKIQPSEPRDSAVYFCASGLARGSGELFFGEGSRLTVL.

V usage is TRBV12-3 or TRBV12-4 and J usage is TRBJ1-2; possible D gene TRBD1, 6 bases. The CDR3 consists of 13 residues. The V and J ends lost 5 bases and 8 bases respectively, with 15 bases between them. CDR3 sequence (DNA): TGTGCCAGCAGTGAACATACAGGGTTAGGCTACACCTTC. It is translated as CASSEHTGLGYTF.

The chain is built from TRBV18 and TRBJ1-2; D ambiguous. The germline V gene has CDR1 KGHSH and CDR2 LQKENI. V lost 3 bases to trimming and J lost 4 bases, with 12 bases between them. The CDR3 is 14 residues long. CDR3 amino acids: CASSPSNRTYGYTF. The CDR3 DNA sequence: TGTGCCAGCTCACCCAGCAACAGAACCTATGGCTACACCTTC.

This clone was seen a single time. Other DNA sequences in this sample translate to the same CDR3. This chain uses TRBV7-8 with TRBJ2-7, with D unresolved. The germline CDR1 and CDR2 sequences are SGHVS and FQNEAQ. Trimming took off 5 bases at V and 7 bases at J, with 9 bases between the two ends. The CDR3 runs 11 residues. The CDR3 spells CASSPSLEQYF. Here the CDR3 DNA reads TGTGCCAGCAGCCCCAGCCTGGAGCAGTACTTC.

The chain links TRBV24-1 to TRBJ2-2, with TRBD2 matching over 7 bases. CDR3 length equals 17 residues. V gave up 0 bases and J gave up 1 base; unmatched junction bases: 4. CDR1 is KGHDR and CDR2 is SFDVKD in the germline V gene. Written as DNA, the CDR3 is TGTGCCACCAGTGATTTGACGGCTAGCGGGAACACCGGGGAGCTGTTTTTT. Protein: CATSDLTASGNTGELFF.

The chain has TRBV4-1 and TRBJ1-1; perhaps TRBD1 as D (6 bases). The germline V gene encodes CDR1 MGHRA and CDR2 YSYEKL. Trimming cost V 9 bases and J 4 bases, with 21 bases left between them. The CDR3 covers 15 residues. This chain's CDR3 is CASTYRFQGRTEAFF. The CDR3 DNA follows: TGCGCCAGTACTTATAGATTCCAGGGGCGCACTGAAGCTTTCTTT.

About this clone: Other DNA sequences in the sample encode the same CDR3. CDR3 region: CASSLGGQGTEAFF. In nucleotides, the CDR3 is TGTGCCAGCAGCTTGGGGGGACAGGGCACTGAAGCTTTCTTT. The chain carries TRBV5-6 and TRBJ1-1; 9 bases line up with TRBD1. The ends lost 0 bases at V and 4 bases at J; junction bases unmatched: 1. CDR1 SGHDT and CDR2 YYEEEE come from the germline V gene. CDR3 length: 14 amino acids.

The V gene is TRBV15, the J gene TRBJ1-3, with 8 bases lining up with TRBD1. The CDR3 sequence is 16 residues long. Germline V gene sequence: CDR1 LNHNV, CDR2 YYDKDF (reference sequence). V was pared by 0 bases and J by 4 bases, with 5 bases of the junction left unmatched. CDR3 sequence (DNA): TGTGCCACCAGCAGAGATCGACAGGGGACCGGAAACACCATATATTTT. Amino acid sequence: CATSRDRQGTGNTIYF.

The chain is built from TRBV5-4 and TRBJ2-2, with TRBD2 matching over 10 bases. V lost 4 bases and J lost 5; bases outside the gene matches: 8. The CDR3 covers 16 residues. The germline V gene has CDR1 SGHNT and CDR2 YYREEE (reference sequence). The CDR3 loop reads CASSPLAGAGTGELFF. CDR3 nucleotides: TGTGCCAGCAGCCCTCTAGCGGGAGCGGGGACCGGGGAGCTGTTTTTT.

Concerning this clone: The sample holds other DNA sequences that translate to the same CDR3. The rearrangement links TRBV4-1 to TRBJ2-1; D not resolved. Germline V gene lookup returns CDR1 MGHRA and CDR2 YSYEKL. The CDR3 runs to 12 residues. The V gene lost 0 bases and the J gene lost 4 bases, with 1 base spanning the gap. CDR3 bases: TGCGCCAGCAGCCAAGATTACAATGAGCAGTTCTTC. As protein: CASSQDYNEQFF.

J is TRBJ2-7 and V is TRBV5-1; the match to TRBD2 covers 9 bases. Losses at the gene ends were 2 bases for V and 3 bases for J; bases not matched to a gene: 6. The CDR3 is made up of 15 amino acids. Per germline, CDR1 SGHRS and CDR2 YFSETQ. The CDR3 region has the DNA TGCGCCAGCAGCTTTTCAGCGGGAGGAGGCTACGAGCAGTACTTC. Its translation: CASSFSAGGGYEQYF. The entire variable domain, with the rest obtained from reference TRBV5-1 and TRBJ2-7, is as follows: KAGVTQTPRYLIKTRGQQVTLSCSPISGHRSVSWYQQTPGQGLQFLFEYFSETQRNKGNFPGRFSGRQFSNSRSEMNVSTLELGDSALYLCASSFSAGGGYEQYFGPGTRLTVT.

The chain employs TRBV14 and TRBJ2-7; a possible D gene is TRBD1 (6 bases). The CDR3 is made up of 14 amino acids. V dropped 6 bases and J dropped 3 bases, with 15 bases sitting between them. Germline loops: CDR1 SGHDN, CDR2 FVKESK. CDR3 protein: CASSPKQGYYEQYF. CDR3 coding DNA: TGTGCCAGCAGTCCAAAACAGGGCTACTACGAGCAGTACTTC.

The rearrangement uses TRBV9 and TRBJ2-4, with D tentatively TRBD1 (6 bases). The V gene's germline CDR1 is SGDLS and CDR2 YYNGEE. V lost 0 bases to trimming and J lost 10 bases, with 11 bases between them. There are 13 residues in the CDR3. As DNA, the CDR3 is TGTGCCAGCAGCGTAGAAGGGGGTGGGATTCAGTACTTC. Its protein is CASSVEGGGIQYF.

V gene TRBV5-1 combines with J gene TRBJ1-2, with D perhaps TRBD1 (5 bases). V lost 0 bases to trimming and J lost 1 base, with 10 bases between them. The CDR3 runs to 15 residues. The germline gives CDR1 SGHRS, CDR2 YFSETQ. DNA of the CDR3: TGCGCCAGCAGCTTGGAAGGGACGGTTAACTATGGCTACACCTTC. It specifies CASSLEGTVNYGYTF.

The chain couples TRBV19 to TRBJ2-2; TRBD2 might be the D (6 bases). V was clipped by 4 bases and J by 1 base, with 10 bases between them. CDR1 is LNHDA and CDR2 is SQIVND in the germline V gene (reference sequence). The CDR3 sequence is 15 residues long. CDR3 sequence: CASSSRGMNTGELFF. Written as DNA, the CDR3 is TGTGCCAGTAGTAGTCGGGGGATGAACACCGGGGAGCTGTTTTTT.

The CDR3 coding sequence is TGTGCCAGCAGTCCCCTAGCGGGAGGAACAGATACGCAGTATTTT. It translates to CASSPLAGGTDTQYF. The rearrangement joins TRBV2 to TRBJ2-3, with 11 bases fitting TRBD2. Germline CDR1 and CDR2: SNHLY and FYNNEI. The CDR3 spans 15 residues. Trimming at V came to 5 bases and at J to 3 bases, leaving 4 bases not matched to a gene.

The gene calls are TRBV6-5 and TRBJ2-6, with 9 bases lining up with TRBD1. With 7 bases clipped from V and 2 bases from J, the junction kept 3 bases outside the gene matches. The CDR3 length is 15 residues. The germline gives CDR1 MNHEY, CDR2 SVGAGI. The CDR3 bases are TGTGCCAGCAACCGGGACAGGGCTGGGGCCAACGTCCTGACTTTC. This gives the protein CASNRDRAGANVLTF.

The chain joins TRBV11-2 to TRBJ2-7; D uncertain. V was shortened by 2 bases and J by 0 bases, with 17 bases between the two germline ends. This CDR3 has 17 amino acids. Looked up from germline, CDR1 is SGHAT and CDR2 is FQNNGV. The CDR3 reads CASSLLDRAAYSYEQYF. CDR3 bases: TGTGCCAGCAGCTTATTGGATCGTGCGGCGTACTCCTACGAGCAGTACTTC.

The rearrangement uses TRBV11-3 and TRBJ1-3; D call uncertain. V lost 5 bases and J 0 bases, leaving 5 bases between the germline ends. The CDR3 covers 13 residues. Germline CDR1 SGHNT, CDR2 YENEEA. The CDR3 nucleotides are TGTGCCAGCAGCCCCCCCTCTGGAAACACCATATATTTT. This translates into CASSPPSGNTIYF.

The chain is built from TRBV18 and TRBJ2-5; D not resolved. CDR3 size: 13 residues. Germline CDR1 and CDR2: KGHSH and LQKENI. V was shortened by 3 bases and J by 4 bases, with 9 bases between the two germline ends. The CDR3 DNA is TGTGCCAGCTCACCGTTTGAAGGAGAGACCCAGTACTTC. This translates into CASSPFEGETQYF.

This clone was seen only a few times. This chain's CDR3 is CASSVASNYEQYF. In nucleotides, the CDR3 is TGTGCCAGCAGCGTAGCGAGCAACTACGAGCAGTACTTC. The chain recombines TRBV9 with TRBJ2-7; no firm D call. The CDR3 runs to 13 residues. CDR1 SGDLS and CDR2 YYNGEE come from the germline V gene. The germline V and J ends were trimmed by 0 bases and 3 bases, with 7 bases remaining between them.

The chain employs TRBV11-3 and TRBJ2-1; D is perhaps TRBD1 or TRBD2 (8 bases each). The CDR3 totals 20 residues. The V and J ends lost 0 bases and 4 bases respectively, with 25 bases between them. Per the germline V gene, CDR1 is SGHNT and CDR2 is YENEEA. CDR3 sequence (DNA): TGTGCCAGCAGCTTAGAAGGGACAGGCCCCACTAGCGGAGCTTACAATGAGCAGTTCTTC. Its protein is CASSLEGTGPTSGAYNEQFF.

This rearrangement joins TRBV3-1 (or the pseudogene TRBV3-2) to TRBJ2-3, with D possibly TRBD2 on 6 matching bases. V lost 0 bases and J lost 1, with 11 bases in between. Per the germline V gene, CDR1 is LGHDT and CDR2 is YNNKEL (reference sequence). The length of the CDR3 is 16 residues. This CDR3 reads CASSQDPPGGTDTQYF. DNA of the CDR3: TGTGCCAGCAGCCAAGATCCGCCGGGGGGCACAGATACGCAGTATTTT.

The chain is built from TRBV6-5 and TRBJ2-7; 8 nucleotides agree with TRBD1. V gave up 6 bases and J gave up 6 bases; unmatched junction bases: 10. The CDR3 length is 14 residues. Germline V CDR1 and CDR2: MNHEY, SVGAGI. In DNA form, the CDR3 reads TGTGCCAGCAGGGAGAACAGGGGGTCCGGCGAGCAGTACTTC. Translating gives CASRENRGSGEQYF.

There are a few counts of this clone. The CDR3 bases are TGTGCCAGCAGTGAAGCCGAGAGAGGGGAAGCTTTCTTT. Amino acids: CASSEAERGEAFF. The V call is TRBV2, the J call TRBJ1-1, with D unclear. Germline V gene sequence: CDR1 SNHLY, CDR2 FYNNEI. This CDR3 has 13 residues. V was clipped by 0 bases and J by 8 bases, with 10 bases between them.

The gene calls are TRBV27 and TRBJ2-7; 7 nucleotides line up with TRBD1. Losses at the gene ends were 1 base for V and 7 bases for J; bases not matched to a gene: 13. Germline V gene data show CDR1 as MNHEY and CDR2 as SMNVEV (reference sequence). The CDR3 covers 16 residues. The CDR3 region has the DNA TGTGCCAGCAGTTTATTGTCCTCCACCGGGACAGCAGAGCAGTACTTC. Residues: CASSLLSSTGTAEQYF.

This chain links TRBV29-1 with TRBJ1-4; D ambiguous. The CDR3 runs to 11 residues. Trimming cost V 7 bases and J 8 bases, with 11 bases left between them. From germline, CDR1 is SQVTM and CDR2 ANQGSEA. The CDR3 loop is CSASVQEKLFF. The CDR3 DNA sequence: TGCAGCGCCTCCGTGCAGGAAAAACTGTTTTTT.

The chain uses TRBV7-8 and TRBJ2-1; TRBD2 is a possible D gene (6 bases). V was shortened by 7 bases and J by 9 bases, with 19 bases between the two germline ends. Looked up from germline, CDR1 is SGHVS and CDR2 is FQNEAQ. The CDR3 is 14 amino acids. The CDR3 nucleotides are TGTGCCAGCACCAGACTCGCGGGATTGTTTGAGCAGTTCTTC. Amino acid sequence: CASTRLAGLFEQFF.